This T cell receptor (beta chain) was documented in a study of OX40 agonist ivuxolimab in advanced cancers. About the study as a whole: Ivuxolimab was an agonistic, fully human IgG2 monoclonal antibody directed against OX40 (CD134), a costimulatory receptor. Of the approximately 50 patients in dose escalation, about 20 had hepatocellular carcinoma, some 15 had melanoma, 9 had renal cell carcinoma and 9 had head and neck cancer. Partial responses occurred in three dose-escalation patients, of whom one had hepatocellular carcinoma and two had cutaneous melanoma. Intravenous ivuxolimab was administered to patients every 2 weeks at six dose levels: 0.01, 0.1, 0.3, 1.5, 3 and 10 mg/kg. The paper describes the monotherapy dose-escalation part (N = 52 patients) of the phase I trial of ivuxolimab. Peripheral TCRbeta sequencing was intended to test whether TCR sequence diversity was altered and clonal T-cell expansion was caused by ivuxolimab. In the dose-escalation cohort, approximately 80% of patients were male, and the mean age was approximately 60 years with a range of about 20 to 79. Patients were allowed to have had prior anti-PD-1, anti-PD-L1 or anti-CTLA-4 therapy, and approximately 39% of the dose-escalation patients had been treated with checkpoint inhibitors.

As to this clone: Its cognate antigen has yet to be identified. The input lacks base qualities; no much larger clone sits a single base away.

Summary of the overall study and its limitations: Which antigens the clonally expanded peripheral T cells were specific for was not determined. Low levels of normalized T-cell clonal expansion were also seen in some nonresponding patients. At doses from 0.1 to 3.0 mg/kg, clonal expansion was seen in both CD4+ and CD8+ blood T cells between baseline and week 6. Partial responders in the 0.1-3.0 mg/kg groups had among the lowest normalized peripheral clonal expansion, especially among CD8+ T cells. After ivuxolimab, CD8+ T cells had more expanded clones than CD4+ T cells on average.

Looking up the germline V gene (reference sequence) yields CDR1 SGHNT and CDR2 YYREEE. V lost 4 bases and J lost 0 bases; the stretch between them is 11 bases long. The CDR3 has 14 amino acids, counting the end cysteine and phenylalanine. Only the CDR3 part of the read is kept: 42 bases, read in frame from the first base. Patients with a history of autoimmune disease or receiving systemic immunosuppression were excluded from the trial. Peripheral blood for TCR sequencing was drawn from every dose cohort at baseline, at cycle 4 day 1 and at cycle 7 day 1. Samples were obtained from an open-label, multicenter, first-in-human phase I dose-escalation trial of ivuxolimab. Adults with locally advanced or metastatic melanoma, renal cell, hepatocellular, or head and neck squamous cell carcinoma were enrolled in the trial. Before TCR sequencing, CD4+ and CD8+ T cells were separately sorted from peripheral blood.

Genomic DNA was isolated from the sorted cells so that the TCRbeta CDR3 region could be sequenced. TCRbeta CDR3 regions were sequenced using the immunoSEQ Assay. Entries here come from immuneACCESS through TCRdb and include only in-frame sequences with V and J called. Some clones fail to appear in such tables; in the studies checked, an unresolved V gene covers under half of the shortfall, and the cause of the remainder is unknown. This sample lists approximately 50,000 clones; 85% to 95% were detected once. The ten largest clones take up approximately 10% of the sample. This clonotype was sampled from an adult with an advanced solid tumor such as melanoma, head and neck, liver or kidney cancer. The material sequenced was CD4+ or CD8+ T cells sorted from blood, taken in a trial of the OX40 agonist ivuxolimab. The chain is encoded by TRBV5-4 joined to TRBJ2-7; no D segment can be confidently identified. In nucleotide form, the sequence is TGTGCCAGCAGCCCCGGATCCAACTCCTACGAGCAGTACTTC. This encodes CASSPGSNSYEQYF. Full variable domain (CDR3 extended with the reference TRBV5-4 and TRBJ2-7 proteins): ETGVTQSPTHLIKTRGQQVTLRCSSQSGHNTVSWYQQALGQGPQFIFQYYREEENGRGNFPPRFSGLQFPNYSSELNVNALELDDSALYLCASSPGSNSYEQYFGPGTRLTVT.